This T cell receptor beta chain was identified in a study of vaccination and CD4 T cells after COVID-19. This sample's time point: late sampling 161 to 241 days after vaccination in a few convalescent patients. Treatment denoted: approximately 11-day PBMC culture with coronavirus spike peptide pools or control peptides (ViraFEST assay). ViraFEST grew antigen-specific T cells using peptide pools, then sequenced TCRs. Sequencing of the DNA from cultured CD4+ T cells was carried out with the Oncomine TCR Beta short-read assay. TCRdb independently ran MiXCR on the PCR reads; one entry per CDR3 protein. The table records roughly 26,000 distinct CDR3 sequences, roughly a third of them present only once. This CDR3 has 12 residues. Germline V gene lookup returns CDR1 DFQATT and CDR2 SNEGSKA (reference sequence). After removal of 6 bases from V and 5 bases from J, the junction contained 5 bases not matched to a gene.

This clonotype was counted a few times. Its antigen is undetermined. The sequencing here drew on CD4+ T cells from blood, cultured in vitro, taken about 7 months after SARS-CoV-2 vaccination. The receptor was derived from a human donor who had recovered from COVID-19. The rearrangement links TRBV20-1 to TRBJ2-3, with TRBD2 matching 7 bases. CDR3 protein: CSARVAGDTQYF. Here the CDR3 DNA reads TGCAGTGCACGTGTAGCGGGAGATACGCAGTATTTT.